Below are 24 T cell receptor beta chains sequenced from a single sample in a study of T cell responses to AZD1222 COVID-19 vaccine. TCRdb's copy holds only in-frame clones and misses some; the assay was immunoSEQ multiplex PCR. This sample has about 99,000 clones, with around nine tenths found just once. Sequenced here: peripheral blood, sampled on day 0 of AZD1222 vaccination. The receptors here all came from an adult in good health.

The V call is TRBV9, the J call TRBJ1-1; no clear D. Trimming took off 0 bases at V and 1 base at J, with 7 bases between the two ends. In germline, CDR1 is SGDLS, CDR2 YYNGEE. The CDR3 length is 14 residues. The CDR3 loop is CASSVDVGNTEAFF. In DNA, the CDR3 is TGTGCCAGCAGCGTAGATGTAGGGAACACTGAAGCTTTCTTT. Full variable domain (missing parts from reference TRBV9 and TRBJ1-1): DSGVTQTPKHLITATGQRVTLRCSPRSGDLSVYWYQQSLDQGLQFLIQYYNGEERAKGNILERFSAQQFPDLHSELNLSSLELGDSALYFCASSVDVGNTEAFFGQGTRLTVV.

The chain employs TRBV24-1 and TRBJ1-3; D not certain. Trimming stripped 5 bases from V and 3 bases from J, with 4 bases between. Looked up from germline, CDR1 is KGHDR and CDR2 is SFDVKD. The CDR3 loop spans 12 amino acids. CDR3 nucleotides: TGTGCCACCAGTGGAGGTGGAAACACCATATATTTT. Its translation: CATSGGGNTIYF.

The chain uses TRBV28 and TRBJ2-7; the D gene is possibly TRBD2 (5 bases). The V end lost 5 bases, the J end lost 9 bases, and 17 bases lay between the germline ends. The length of the CDR3 is 13 residues. Germline CDR1 is MDHEN and CDR2 is SYDVKM. Written as DNA, the CDR3 is TGTGCCAGCAGTCTCCCGGGGATAGGTCGGCAGTACTTC. Amino acids: CASSLPGIGRQYF.

The chain is built from TRBV14 and TRBJ2-2; D uncertain. V was shortened by 3 bases and J by 1 base, with 9 bases between the two germline ends. Germline V CDR1 and CDR2: SGHDN, FVKESK. The CDR3 length is 15 residues. CDR3 in DNA: TGTGCCAGCAGCCAGAGTACAGTGAACACCGGGGAGCTGTTTTTT. Its translation is CASSQSTVNTGELFF. Based on the CDR3 plus reference TRBV14 and TRBJ2-2, the full variable domain is EAGVTQFPSHSVIEKGQTVTLRCDPISGHDNLYWYRRVMGKEIKFLLHFVKESKQDESGMPNNRFLAERTGGTYSTLKVQPAELEDSGVYFCASSQSTVNTGELFFGEGSRLTVL.

The chain recombines TRBV7-3 with TRBJ2-2; D is uncertain. Trimming pared 6 bases from V and 2 bases from J, leaving 7 bases between. The CDR3 runs to 13 residues. CDR1 and CDR2 from the germline V gene are SGHTA and FQGTGA. CDR3 loop: CASSSSNTGELFF. The DNA for the CDR3 is TGTGCCAGCAGTAGCTCTAACACCGGGGAGCTGTTTTTT.

CDR3 bases: TGTGCCAGCAGTTTAGCAGGACCCGTGAATTCACCCCTCCACTTT. Translating it yields CASSLAGPVNSPLHF. The chain uses TRBV6-5 and TRBJ1-6, with unresolved D. The CDR3 totals 15 residues. V lost 4 bases and J 7 bases, leaving 14 bases between the germline ends. Germline assignment: CDR1 MNHEY and CDR2 SVGAGI.

The chain links TRBV15 to TRBJ2-7, with 9 bases fitting TRBD1. The CDR3 covers 16 residues. The ends lost 1 base at V and 3 bases at J; junction bases unmatched: 7. In germline, CDR1 is LNHNV, CDR2 YYDKDF (reference sequence). The CDR3 spells CATSRVRTGAFYEQYF. The CDR3 DNA reads as TGTGCCACCAGCAGAGTAAGGACAGGGGCGTTCTACGAGCAGTACTTC.

The chain recombines TRBV15 with TRBJ1-1; D gene ambiguous. This CDR3 comprises 14 residues. The germline gives CDR1 LNHNV, CDR2 YYDKDF (reference sequence). Trimming cost V 0 bases and J 1 base, with 6 bases left between them. CDR3 amino acids: CATSRDQGNTEAFF. The CDR3 DNA follows: TGTGCCACCAGCAGAGATCAAGGGAACACTGAAGCTTTCTTT. Supplemented by reference TRBV15 and TRBJ1-1, the full variable domain reads DAMVIQNPRYQVTQFGKPVTLSCSQTLNHNVMYWYQQKSSQAPKLLFHYYDKDFNNEADTPDNFQSRRPNTSFCFLDIRSPGLGDTAMYLCATSRDQGNTEAFFGQGTRLTVV.

The chain employs TRBV2 and TRBJ1-2; D not certain. This CDR3 is built from 12 residues. Trimming took off 6 bases at V and 5 bases at J, with 10 bases between the two ends. The germline V gene has CDR1 SNHLY and CDR2 FYNNEI. CDR3 sequence: CASRPQHYGYTF. The CDR3 DNA follows: TGTGCCAGCAGACCACAGCATTATGGCTACACCTTC.

The chain has TRBV18 and TRBJ1-2; 7 bases match TRBD1. The CDR3 spans 17 residues. J was trimmed by 7 bases and V by 0 bases; bases with no gene match: 14. CDR1 is KGHSH and CDR2 is LQKENI in the germline V gene. CDR3 coding DNA: TGTGCCAGCTCACCACCGGCGACAGGGCAGAATTTAGGTGGCTACACCTTC. Protein: CASSPPATGQNLGGYTF.

The gene calls are TRBV5-1 and TRBJ2-5; 14 bases are a match to TRBD2. The V segment lost 0 bases and the J segment 5 bases; nucleotides outside the gene matches: 12. The V gene's germline CDR1 is SGHRS and CDR2 YFSETQ. This CDR3 is built from 19 residues. DNA for the CDR3: TGCGCCAGCAGCTTGGCTGGGACTAGCGGGAGAGTAATTGGGGAGACCCAGTACTTC. Translation gives CASSLAGTSGRVIGETQYF. Based on the CDR3 plus reference TRBV5-1 and TRBJ2-5, the full variable domain is KAGVTQTPRYLIKTRGQQVTLSCSPISGHRSVSWYQQTPGQGLQFLFEYFSETQRNKGNFPGRFSGRQFSNSRSEMNVSTLELGDSALYLCASSLAGTSGRVIGETQYFGPGTRLLVL.

V is TRBV27 and J is TRBJ2-7, with D maybe TRBD2 (6 bases). CDR1 MNHEY and CDR2 SMNVEV come from the germline V gene (reference sequence). V was clipped by 5 bases and J by 4 bases, with 12 bases between them. The CDR3 totals 13 residues. The CDR3 bases are TGTGCCAGCAGTGTGACTAGTTCGTACGAGCAGTACTTC. It specifies CASSVTSSYEQYF.

This clone was seen just once. Germline and junction disagree at one end, which may indicate a read error. J is TRBJ2-7 and V is TRBV29-1; 7 bases fit TRBD1. Germline-derived CDR1 and CDR2 are SQVTM and ANQGSEA. This CDR3 spans 16 amino acids. The CDR3 sequence is CSAESQGDTTRYEQYF. The CDR3, as DNA: TGCAGCGCTGAATCCCAGGGGGACACCACAAGATACGAGCAGTACTTC.

The chain employs TRBV28 and TRBJ2-7; D may be TRBD1 or TRBD2 (5 bases each). V was clipped by 7 bases and J by 5 bases, with 12 bases between them. Germline V gene sequence: CDR1 MDHEN, CDR2 SYDVKM. This CDR3 has 12 amino acids. The CDR3 here is CASTGAWDEQYF. In DNA, the CDR3 is TGTGCCAGCACCGGGGCCTGGGACGAGCAGTACTTC.

V is TRBV10-3 and J is TRBJ1-1; D remains unclear. The CDR3 spans 11 residues. V shed 11 bases and J shed 3 bases, with 10 bases lying between them. CDR1 and CDR2 (germline): ENHRY, SYGVKD. CDR3 in amino acids: CAVSGDTEAFF. The DNA for the CDR3 is TGTGCCGTCTCCGGGGACACTGAAGCTTTCTTT.

V and J are TRBV5-6 and TRBJ1-5; TRBD1 aligns across 7 bases. Looked up from germline, CDR1 is SGHDT and CDR2 is YYEEEE. This CDR3 spans 15 amino acids. With 4 bases clipped from V and 5 bases from J, the junction kept 9 bases outside the gene matches. The CDR3 nucleotides read TGTGCCAGCAGCCCATGGACAGGCACCCATCAGCCCCAGCATTTT. Amino acid sequence: CASSPWTGTHQPQHF. Combining the CDR3 with reference TRBV5-6 and TRBJ1-5 gives the whole variable domain DAGVTQSPTHLIKTRGQQVTLRCSPKSGHDTVSWYQQALGQGPQFIFQYYEEEERQRGNFPDRFSGHQFPNYSSELNVNALLLGDSALYLCASSPWTGTHQPQHFGDGTRLSIL.

V gene TRBV19 combines with J gene TRBJ2-1; TRBD1 aligns across 8 bases. After removal of 7 bases from V and 7 bases from J, the junction contained 12 bases not matched to a gene. Germline V gene sequence: CDR1 LNHDA, CDR2 SQIVND (reference sequence). The CDR3 contains 15 residues. CDR3 sequence (DNA): TGTGCCAGTACCGGGTACGGACAGGGAAGGAATGAGCAGTTCTTC. Its translation: CASTGYGQGRNEQFF. The full variable domain, completed using reference TRBV19 and TRBJ2-1, is DGGITQSPKYLFRKEGQNVTLSCEQNLNHDAMYWYRQDPGQGLRLIYYSQIVNDFQKGDIAEGYSVSREKKESFPLTVTSAQKNPTAFYLCASTGYGQGRNEQFFGPGTRLTVL.

The J gene is TRBJ2-7, the V gene TRBV18, with D maybe TRBD1 (6 bases). V lost 1 base to trimming and J lost 2 bases, with 12 bases between them. From germline, CDR1 is KGHSH and CDR2 LQKENI. This CDR3 is 15 amino acids long. As DNA, the CDR3 is TGTGCCAGCTCACCACGAAGGACAGCGGCCTACGAGCAGTACTTC. Translated, it gives CASSPRRTAAYEQYF. The full variable domain, its missing parts supplied by reference TRBV18 and TRBJ2-7, is NAGVMQNPRHLVRRRGQEARLRCSPMKGHSHVYWYRQLPEEGLKFMVYLQKENIIDESGMPKERFSAEFPKEGPSILRIQQVVRGDSAAYFCASSPRRTAAYEQYFGPGTRLTVT.

This clone was recorded only once. The chain has TRBV10-2 and TRBJ1-2; 7 bases line up with TRBD1. The ends lost 3 bases at V and 1 base at J; junction bases unmatched: 5. The CDR3 spans 15 residues. Germline V gene data show CDR1 as WSHSY and CDR2 as SAAADI. The CDR3 nucleotides are TGCGCCAGCAGTGATGGACAGGATTTTAACTATGGCTACACCTTC. Residues: CASSDGQDFNYGYTF.

This sequence joins TRBV30 and TRBJ1-1, with a weak D call TRBD1 (6 bases). V was cut by 4 bases and J by 6 bases, with 12 bases left in between. The CDR3 spans 12 residues. Germline CDR1 and CDR2: GTSNPN and SVGIG (reference sequence). CDR3 coding DNA: TGTGCCTGGACCCCGGGGGGCCCTGAAGCTTTCTTT. It codes for CAWTPGGPEAFF.

As regards this clone: One junction end does not reproduce the germline sequence, and a read error may be involved. CDR3: CASSSYNGAFGVF. The CDR3 nucleotides are TGTGCCAGCAGCTCCTACAATGGGGCCTTCGGGGTCTTT. The chain carries TRBV7-2 and TRBJ1-1; D possibly corresponds to TRBD1 (5 bases). The length of the CDR3 is 13 residues. Germline values: CDR1 SGHTA, CDR2 FQGNSA.

The rearrangement uses TRBV6-5 and TRBJ1-4; weak D call: TRBD1 (5 bases). The length of the CDR3 is 16 residues. Germline V gives CDR1 MNHEY, CDR2 SVGAGI. Trimming took off 0 bases at V and 4 bases at J, with 12 bases between the two ends. DNA for the CDR3: TGTGCCAGCAGTTACTCGCCGGGGGTTGGTAATGAAAAACTGTTTTTT. It translates to CASSYSPGVGNEKLFF.

This clone was detected once. The rearrangement joins TRBV5-1 to TRBJ2-2; 9 bases match TRBD1. J gave up 4 bases and V 5 bases, and 6 bases lay outside the gene matches. This CDR3 is 15 amino acids long. CDR1 SGHRS and CDR2 YFSETQ come from the germline V gene. CDR3 coding DNA: TGCGCCAGCAGGATAACAGGGGGCCCCACCGGGGAGCTGTTTTTT. Encoded protein: CASRITGGPTGELFF.

The chain recombines TRBV11-2 with TRBJ1-2; 7 nucleotides line up with TRBD1. Germline V gives CDR1 SGHAT, CDR2 FQNNGV. The J segment lost 4 bases and the V segment lost 2 bases, leaving 4 bases of the junction unmatched. There are 14 residues in the CDR3. The CDR3, as DNA: TGTGCCAGCAGCTTACCCCAGGGGGGCTATGGCTACACCTTC. This codes for CASSLPQGGYGYTF.